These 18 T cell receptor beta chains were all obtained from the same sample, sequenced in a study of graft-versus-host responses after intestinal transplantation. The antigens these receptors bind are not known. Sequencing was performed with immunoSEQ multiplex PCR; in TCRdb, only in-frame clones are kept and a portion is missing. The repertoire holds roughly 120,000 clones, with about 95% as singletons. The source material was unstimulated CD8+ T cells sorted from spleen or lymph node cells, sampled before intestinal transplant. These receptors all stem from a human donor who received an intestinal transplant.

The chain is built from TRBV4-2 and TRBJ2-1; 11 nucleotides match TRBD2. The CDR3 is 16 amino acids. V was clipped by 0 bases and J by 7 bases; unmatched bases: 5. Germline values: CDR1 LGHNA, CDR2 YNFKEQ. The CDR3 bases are TGTGCCAGCAGCCAAGAAGAGGGACTAGCGGATAATGAGCAGTTCTTC. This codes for CASSQEEGLADNEQFF.

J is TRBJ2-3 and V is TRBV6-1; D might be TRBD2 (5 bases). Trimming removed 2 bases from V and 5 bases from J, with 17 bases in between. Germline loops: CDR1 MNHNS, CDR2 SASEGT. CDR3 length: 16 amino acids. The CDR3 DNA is TGTGCCAGCAGTGAAACGACCTGGCCCGGGGTAGATACGCAGTATTTT. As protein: CASSETTWPGVDTQYF.

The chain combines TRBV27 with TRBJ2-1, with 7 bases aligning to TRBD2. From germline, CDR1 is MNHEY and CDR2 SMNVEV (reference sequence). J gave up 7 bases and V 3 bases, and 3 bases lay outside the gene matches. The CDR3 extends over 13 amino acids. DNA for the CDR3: TGTGCCAGCAGTTTGGGAGGGAGGAATGAGCAGTTCTTC. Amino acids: CASSLGGRNEQFF.

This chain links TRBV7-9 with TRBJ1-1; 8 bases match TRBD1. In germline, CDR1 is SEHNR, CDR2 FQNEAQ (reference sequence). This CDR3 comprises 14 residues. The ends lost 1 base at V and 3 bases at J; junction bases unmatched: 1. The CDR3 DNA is TGTGCCAGCAGCTTAGTCAGGGGGCACACTGAAGCTTTCTTT. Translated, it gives CASSLVRGHTEAFF.

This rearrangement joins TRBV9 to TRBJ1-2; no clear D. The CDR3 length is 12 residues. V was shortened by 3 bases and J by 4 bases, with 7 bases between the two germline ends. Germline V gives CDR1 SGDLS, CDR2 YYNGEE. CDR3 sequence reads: CASSGLSYGYTF. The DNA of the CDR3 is TGTGCCAGCAGCGGACTGAGCTATGGCTACACCTTC.

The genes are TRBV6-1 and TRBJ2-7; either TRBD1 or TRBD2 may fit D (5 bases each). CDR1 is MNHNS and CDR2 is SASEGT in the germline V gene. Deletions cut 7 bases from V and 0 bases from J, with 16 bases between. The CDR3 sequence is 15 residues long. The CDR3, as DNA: TGTGCCAGCACCGAAGGGGTCGGGACCTCCTACGAGCAGTACTTC. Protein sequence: CASTEGVGTSYEQYF.

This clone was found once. For the CDR3, the DNA is TGTGCCAGCAGTTACAATGGGAACCAAAACACTGAAGCTTTCTTT. Translation: CASSYNGNQNTEAFF. The rearrangement links TRBV6-5 to TRBJ1-1; D is unclear. V lost 2 bases, J lost 2 bases, and 12 bases lay in between. CDR1 MNHEY and CDR2 SVGAGI come from the germline V gene. This CDR3 is 15 amino acids long.

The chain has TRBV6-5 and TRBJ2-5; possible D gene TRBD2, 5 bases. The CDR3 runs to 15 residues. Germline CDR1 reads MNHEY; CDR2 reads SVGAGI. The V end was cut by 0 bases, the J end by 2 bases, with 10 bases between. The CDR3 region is CASSYSPAVQETQYF. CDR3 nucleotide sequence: TGTGCCAGCAGTTACTCCCCAGCGGTACAAGAGACCCAGTACTTC.

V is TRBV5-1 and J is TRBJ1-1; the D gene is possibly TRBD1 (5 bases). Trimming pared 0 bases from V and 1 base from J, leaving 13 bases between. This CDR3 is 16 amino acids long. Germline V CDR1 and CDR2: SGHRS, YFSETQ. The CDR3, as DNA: TGCGCCAGCAGCTTGGCGGGGGTTCAGGCGAACACTGAAGCTTTCTTT. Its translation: CASSLAGVQANTEAFF.

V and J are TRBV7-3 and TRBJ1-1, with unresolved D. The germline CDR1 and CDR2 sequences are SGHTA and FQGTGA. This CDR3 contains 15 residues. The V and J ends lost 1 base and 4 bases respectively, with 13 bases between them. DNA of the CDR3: TGTGCCAGCAGCTTAATCGGTGGACTTGGCACTGAAGCTTTCTTT. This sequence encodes CASSLIGGLGTEAFF. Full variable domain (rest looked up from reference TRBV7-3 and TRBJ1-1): GAGVSQTPSNKVTEKGKYVELRCDPISGHTALYWYRQSLGQGPEFLIYFQGTGAADDSGLPNDRFFAVRPEGSVSTLKIQRTERGDSAVYLCASSLIGGLGTEAFFGQGTRLTVV.

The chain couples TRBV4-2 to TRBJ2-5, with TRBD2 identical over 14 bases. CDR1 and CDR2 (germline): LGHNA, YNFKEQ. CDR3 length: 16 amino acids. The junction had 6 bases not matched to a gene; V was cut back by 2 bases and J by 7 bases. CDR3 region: CASSQIGLAGGGTQYF. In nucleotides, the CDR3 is TGTGCCAGCAGCCAAATCGGACTAGCGGGAGGCGGGACCCAGTACTTC.

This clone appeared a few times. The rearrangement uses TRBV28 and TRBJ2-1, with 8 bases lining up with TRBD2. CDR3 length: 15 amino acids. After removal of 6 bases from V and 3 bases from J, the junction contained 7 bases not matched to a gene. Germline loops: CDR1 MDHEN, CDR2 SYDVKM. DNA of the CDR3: TGTGCCAGCAGCCCTCTAGCGGGTTACTACAATGAGCAGTTCTTC. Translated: CASSPLAGYYNEQFF.

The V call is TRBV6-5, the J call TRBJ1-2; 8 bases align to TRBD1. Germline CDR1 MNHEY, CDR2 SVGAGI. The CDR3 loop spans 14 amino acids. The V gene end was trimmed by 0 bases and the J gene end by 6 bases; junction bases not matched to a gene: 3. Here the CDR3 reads CASSYSDRGNGYTF. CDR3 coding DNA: TGTGCCAGCAGTTACTCAGACAGGGGCAATGGCTACACCTTC.

The CDR3 DNA sequence: TGTGCCAGCAGCGCTAGTGGGGGGTGGAGTGAGCAGTTCTTC. Translated: CASSASGGWSEQFF. The J gene is TRBJ2-1, the V gene TRBV9, with a possible D match to TRBD2 (6 bases). The CDR3 length is 14 residues. V was trimmed by 3 bases and J by 9 bases, leaving 16 bases between them. Per the germline V gene, CDR1 is SGDLS and CDR2 is YYNGEE. Supplemented by reference TRBV9 and TRBJ2-1, the full variable domain reads DSGVTQTPKHLITATGQRVTLRCSPRSGDLSVYWYQQSLDQGLQFLIQYYNGEERAKGNILERFSAQQFPDLHSELNLSSLELGDSALYFCASSASGGWSEQFFGPGTRLTVL.

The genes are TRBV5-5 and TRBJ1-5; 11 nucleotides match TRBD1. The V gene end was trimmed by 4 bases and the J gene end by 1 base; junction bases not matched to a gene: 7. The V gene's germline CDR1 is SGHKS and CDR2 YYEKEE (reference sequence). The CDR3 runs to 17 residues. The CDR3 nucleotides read TGTGCCAGCAGCGTCGGACAGGGGGCCCGCAGCAATCAGCCCCAGCATTTT. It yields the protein CASSVGQGARSNQPQHF.

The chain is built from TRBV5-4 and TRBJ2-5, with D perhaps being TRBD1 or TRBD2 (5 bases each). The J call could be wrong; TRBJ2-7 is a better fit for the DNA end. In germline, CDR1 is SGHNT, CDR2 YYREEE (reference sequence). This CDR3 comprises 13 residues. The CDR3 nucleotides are TGTGCCAGCAGCTTGGTGGGGGAAAACGAGCAGTACTTC. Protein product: CASSLVGENEQYF.

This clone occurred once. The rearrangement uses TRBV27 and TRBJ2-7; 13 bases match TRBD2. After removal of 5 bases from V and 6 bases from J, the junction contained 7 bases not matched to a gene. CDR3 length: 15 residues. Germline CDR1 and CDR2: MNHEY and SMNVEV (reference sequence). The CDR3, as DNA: TGTGCCAGCAGTCCCCGACTAGCGGGAGGCGGCGAGCAGTACTTC. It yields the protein CASSPRLAGGGEQYF.

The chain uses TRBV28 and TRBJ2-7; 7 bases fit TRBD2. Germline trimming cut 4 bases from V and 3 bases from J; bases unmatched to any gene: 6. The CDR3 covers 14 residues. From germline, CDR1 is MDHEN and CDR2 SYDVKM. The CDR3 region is CASSYGRKGYEQYF. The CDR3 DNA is TGTGCCAGCAGTTACGGGAGGAAGGGCTACGAGCAGTACTTC.